These 10 T cell receptor beta chains were all obtained from the same sample, sequenced in a study of T cell repertoires in cytomegalovirus infection. TCRdb ran MiXCR on the reads and lists one entry per CDR3 protein. The sample holds 200,000 to 300,000 distinct CDR3 sequences, roughly 13% seen once. The sequenced material came from PBMCs. Receptor source: a human donor in good health (CMV status not recorded). Some clones in this sample may be carry-over from other donors' samples.

This clonotype was found many times. The chain recombines TRBV15 with TRBJ2-3; 9 bases are shared with TRBD2. V was clipped by 1 base and J by 2 bases; unmatched bases: 1. From germline, CDR1 is LNHNV and CDR2 YYDKDF (reference sequence). The CDR3 totals 15 residues. This chain's CDR3 is CATSRGLAVTDTQYF. CDR3 nucleotide sequence: TGTGCCACCAGCAGAGGACTAGCGGTCACAGATACGCAGTATTTT.

The chain couples TRBV12-3 or TRBV12-4 to TRBJ1-1; D gene ambiguous. The CDR3 runs to 12 residues. The V and J ends lost 2 bases and 7 bases respectively, with 8 bases between them. Written as DNA, the CDR3 is TGTGCCAGCAGTTTACGAGGTAATGAAGCTTTCTTT. It yields the protein CASSLRGNEAFF.

This clonotype was seen many times. This rearrangement joins TRBV7-3 to TRBJ2-3; TRBD2 aligns across 10 bases. The germline V gene has CDR1 SGHTA and CDR2 FQGTGA. Trimming took 3 bases from V and 2 from J; bases not matched to a gene: 2. There are 15 residues in the CDR3. Written as DNA, the CDR3 is TGTGCCAGCAGCTTCGGACTAGCGGTCACAGATACGCAGTATTTT. Translation: CASSFGLAVTDTQYF.

The chain recombines TRBV7-1 with TRBJ2-7; 9 nucleotides line up with TRBD1. TRBV7-1 is annotated as an ORF whose role is uncertain. Unmatched junction bases numbered 6, after V lost 3 bases and J lost 3 bases. The CDR3 has 15 amino acids. The CDR3 DNA follows: TGTGCCAGCAGCTCGGAGGGGACAGGGATCTACGAGCAGTACTTC. It encodes CASSSEGTGIYEQYF.

This clonotype appeared a few times. V and J are TRBV29-1 and TRBJ2-7; perhaps D is TRBD1 or TRBD2 (6 bases each). CDR3 length: 13 amino acids. CDR1 SQVTM and CDR2 ANQGSEA come from the germline V gene. Trimming took off 1 base at V and 2 bases at J, with 9 bases between the two ends. The CDR3, as DNA: TGCAGCGTTGAAGCGGGGGCGGCCTACGAGCAGTACTTC. Translated: CSVEAGAAYEQYF.

Only a few counts were recorded for this clonotype. Lacking the conserved final phenylalanine or tryptophan, this CDR3 likely reflects a read error. The V and J genes are TRBV6-6 and TRBJ1-1; D is uncertain. This CDR3 spans 17 amino acids. CDR1 MNHNY and CDR2 SVGAGI come from the germline V gene (reference sequence). V lost 0 bases and J lost 1, with 15 bases in between. The CDR3 DNA reads TGTGCCAGCAGTTACTCGAGCGGGGTTCTGCAGAACACTGAAGCTTTCCTT. Encoded protein: CASSYSSGVLQNTEAFL.

This clonotype has just a few counts. The chain joins TRBV5-6 to TRBJ1-5; TRBD1 might be the D (5 bases). V shed 0 bases and J shed 1 base, with 8 bases lying between them. The CDR3 runs 15 residues. Germline V gene lookup returns CDR1 SGHDT and CDR2 YYEEEE. This CDR3 is CASSLGGVSNQPQHF. The DNA for the CDR3 is TGTGCCAGCAGCTTGGGAGGGGTGAGCAATCAGCCCCAGCATTTT. Filled out from reference TRBV5-6 and TRBJ1-5, the complete variable domain reads DAGVTQSPTHLIKTRGQQVTLRCSPKSGHDTVSWYQQALGQGPQFIFQYYEEEERQRGNFPDRFSGHQFPNYSSELNVNALLLGDSALYLCASSLGGVSNQPQHFGDGTRLSIL.

This clonotype was seen more than once but under ten times. The V call is TRBV20-1, the J call TRBJ2-1; TRBD1 or TRBD2 may be the D gene (5 bases each). The germline V and J ends were trimmed by 1 base and 9 bases, with 16 bases remaining between them. CDR1 DFQATT and CDR2 SNEGSKA come from the germline V gene (reference sequence). The CDR3 covers 14 residues. CDR3 in DNA: TGCAGTGCTAGAGGCCCGAGACGGGGCTTTGAGCAGTTCTTC. Translating gives CSARGPRRGFEQFF.

This clonotype was counted between two and nine times. V and J are TRBV10-3 and TRBJ2-3; D remains unclear. V dropped 0 bases and J dropped 5 bases, with 6 bases sitting between them. This CDR3 region has 13 residues. Germline-derived CDR1 and CDR2 are ENHRY and SYGVKD. CDR3 loop: CAISESRRDTQYF. CDR3 nucleotide sequence: TGTGCCATCAGTGAGTCGCGTAGAGATACGCAGTATTTT.

The gene calls are TRBV25-1 and TRBJ1-1; D gene ambiguous. The CDR3 sequence is 14 residues long. Germline V gene data show CDR1 as MGHDK and CDR2 as SYGVNS. Deletions cut 4 bases from V and 1 base from J, with 10 bases between. The CDR3 coding sequence is TGTGCCAGCAGTGGCGTGGGCAGGAACACTGAAGCTTTCTTT. As protein: CASSGVGRNTEAFF.